Listed here are 30 T cell receptor beta chains from one sample, sequenced in a study of T cell repertoires in cytomegalovirus infection. MiXCR, run by TCRdb on the reads, gives a single entry per CDR3 protein. The data contain fewer than 85,000 distinct CDR3 sequences, under 55% of them singletons. For these receptors, no antigen is known. This material consisted of CD8+ T cells from cultured PBMCs, taken from culture after CMV antigen stimulation. All receptors derive from a human donor in good health (CMV status not recorded). Some clones in this sample may be carry-over from other donors' samples.

This clonotype was observed a handful of times. J is TRBJ1-2 and V is TRBV28, with TRBD1 as a possible D gene (5 bases). CDR1 and CDR2 from the germline V gene are MDHEN and SYDVKM. The CDR3 covers 16 residues. V was trimmed by 4 bases and J by 3 bases, leaving 18 bases between them. This CDR3 is CASSSVIGGADYGYTF. In nucleotides, the CDR3 is TGTGCCAGCAGTTCGGTCATTGGAGGGGCGGACTATGGCTACACCTTC.

The chain recombines TRBV24-1 with TRBJ2-1, with D uncertain. Germline CDR1 reads KGHDR; CDR2 reads SFDVKD. The CDR3 has 13 amino acids. Trimming cost V 4 bases and J 3 bases, with 6 bases left between them. The CDR3 loop is CATSDPDYNEQFF. The CDR3, as DNA: TGTGCCACCAGTGACCCTGACTACAATGAGCAGTTCTTC.

V and J are TRBV7-2 and TRBJ2-3, with D possibly matching TRBD2 (5 bases). V was pared by 3 bases and J by 3 bases, with 10 bases between. This CDR3 is built from 14 residues. The germline CDR1 and CDR2 sequences are SGHTA and FQGNSA. CDR3 region: CASSFKGVTDTQYF. Here the CDR3 DNA reads TGTGCCAGCAGCTTTAAGGGAGTTACAGATACGCAGTATTTT. Based on the CDR3 plus reference TRBV7-2 and TRBJ2-3, the full variable domain is GAGVSQSPSNKVTEKGKDVELRCDPISGHTALYWYRQSLGQGLEFLIYFQGNSAPDKSGLPSDRFSAERTGGSVSTLTIQRTQQEDSAVYLCASSFKGVTDTQYFGPGTRLTVL.

This clonotype was seen a few times. The rearrangement links TRBV7-3 to TRBJ1-1, with 7 bases matching TRBD1. Trimming cost V 4 bases and J 1 base; bases outside gene matches: 6. CDR1 is SGHTA, CDR2 FQGTGA, per germline. There are 15 residues in the CDR3. CDR3 in amino acids: CASSYNRGGNTEAFF. The CDR3 DNA reads as TGTGCCAGCAGCTACAACAGGGGCGGGAACACTGAAGCTTTCTTT.

This chain links TRBV7-8 with TRBJ1-5; 7 bases are a match to TRBD1. Trimming at V came to 1 base and at J to 2 bases, leaving 2 bases not matched to a gene. The CDR3 spans 15 residues. The germline CDR1 and CDR2 sequences are SGHVS and FQNEAQ. For the CDR3, the DNA is TGTGCCAGCAGCTTAGACAGGGGCCGCAATCAGCCCCAGCATTTT. This codes for CASSLDRGRNQPQHF.

The V gene is TRBV27, the J gene TRBJ1-5, with unresolved D. The germline V gene encodes CDR1 MNHEY and CDR2 SMNVEV (reference sequence). V was trimmed by 6 bases and J by 0 bases, leaving 12 bases between them. The CDR3 is 15 residues long. The CDR3 region is CASSTSGSSNQPQHF. In DNA form, the CDR3 reads TGTGCCAGCAGCACCTCGGGGAGTAGCAATCAGCCCCAGCATTTT.

This clonotype appeared a few times. The chain carries TRBV28 and TRBJ1-6; maybe TRBD1 (6 bases). Germline lookup yields CDR1 MDHEN and CDR2 SYDVKM. This CDR3 is built from 15 residues. V was trimmed by 6 bases and J by 6 bases, leaving 15 bases between them. The CDR3 DNA reads as TGTGCCAGCAGCGCCTGGGGGCGAGGTAATTCACCCCTCCACTTT. This translates into CASSAWGRGNSPLHF.

This CDR3 is CASSLGTELYEKLFF. The DNA of the CDR3 is TGTGCCAGTAGTCTTGGGACAGAGCTTTATGAAAAACTGTTTTTT. The V call is TRBV19, the J call TRBJ1-4; 7 nucleotides match TRBD1. In germline, CDR1 is LNHDA, CDR2 SQIVND (reference sequence). The length of the CDR3 is 15 residues. Losses at the gene ends were 5 bases for V and 6 bases for J; bases not matched to a gene: 9.

This clonotype was counted a few times. This chain links TRBV5-5 with TRBJ1-6; a weak D match, TRBD1 (5 bases). The V end lost 4 bases, the J end lost 2 bases, and 7 bases lay between the germline ends. The CDR3 has 14 residues. Germline V gene data show CDR1 as SGHKS and CDR2 as YYEKEE (reference sequence). The CDR3 coding sequence is TGTGCCAGCAGCGCGGGACCCTATAATTCACCCCTCCACTTT. It encodes CASSAGPYNSPLHF.

This clonotype was observed a handful of times. The rearrangement links TRBV24-1 to TRBJ2-3; D may be TRBD1 (5 bases). The CDR3 has 15 residues. Trimming shortened V by 6 bases and J by 0 bases, and 12 bases separated the two germline ends. Germline CDR1 is KGHDR and CDR2 is SFDVKD. The CDR3, as DNA: TGTGCCACCAGTTCTGGGGCCTCCAGCACAGATACGCAGTATTTT. Translating gives CATSSGASSTDTQYF.

The rearrangement uses TRBV7-6 and TRBJ1-1; TRBD1 is a possible D gene (5 bases). This CDR3 is 15 amino acids long. The V end lost 1 base, the J end lost 3 bases, and 12 bases lay between the germline ends. CDR1 is SGHVS and CDR2 is FNYEAQ in the germline V gene. The CDR3 bases are TGTGCCAGCAGCTTAGGATCAGGGCCCTACACTGAAGCTTTCTTT. Translating gives CASSLGSGPYTEAFF.

The CDR3 protein is CASSVDRAETQYF. In nucleotides, the CDR3 is TGTGCCAGCAGCGTAGACAGAGCTGAAACGCAGTATTTT. The chain uses TRBV9 and TRBJ2-3; D gene uncertain. The CDR3 is 13 residues long. Trimming stripped 0 bases from V and 9 bases from J, with 11 bases between. Looked up from germline, CDR1 is SGDLS and CDR2 is YYNGEE.

The chain is built from TRBV3-1 and TRBJ2-1, with TRBD2 matching 9 bases. The J segment lost 3 bases and the V segment lost 0 bases, leaving 6 bases of the junction unmatched. Germline V gene lookup returns CDR1 LGHDT and CDR2 YNNKEL (reference sequence). The CDR3 covers 17 residues. CDR3 coding DNA: TGTGCCAGCAGCCAAGATCGTCCTAGCGGGAACTACAATGAGCAGTTCTTC. Translation: CASSQDRPSGNYNEQFF.

This clonotype has just a few counts. V is TRBV28 and J is TRBJ2-1, with D tentatively TRBD1 (6 bases). CDR3 length: 14 amino acids. The V gene lost 8 bases and the J gene lost 8 bases, with 19 bases spanning the gap. Germline CDR1 reads MDHEN; CDR2 reads SYDVKM. In DNA form, the CDR3 reads TGTGCCAGCTTCGAGAGGGGGTTTGTCGATGAGCAGTTCTTC. Translating gives CASFERGFVDEQFF.

The rearrangement joins TRBV5-4 to TRBJ2-2; 7 bases fit TRBD1. Trimming cost V 5 bases and J 6 bases; bases outside gene matches: 10. This CDR3 is built from 15 residues. The germline gives CDR1 SGHNT, CDR2 YYREEE (reference sequence). This CDR3 is CASRYIGQAPGELFF. In DNA, the CDR3 is TGTGCCAGCAGATACATTGGACAGGCGCCCGGGGAGCTGTTTTTT.

V is TRBV7-6 and J is TRBJ2-1, with 10 bases lining up with TRBD2. Per germline, CDR1 SGHVS and CDR2 FNYEAQ. This CDR3 has 16 residues. The ends lost 4 bases at V and 3 bases at J; junction bases unmatched: 6. The CDR3 DNA reads TGTGCCAGCAGCTCCCTAGCGGGGGCCTTCTACAATGAGCAGTTCTTC. Its translation is CASSSLAGAFYNEQFF.

CDR3 nucleotides: TGCGCCAGCAGCCAGAGGGGAACTGGAAACACCATATATTTT. Its translation: CASSQRGTGNTIYF. The rearrangement joins TRBV4-1 to TRBJ1-3, with a weak D call TRBD1 (5 bases). The CDR3 extends over 14 amino acids. V lost 3 bases and J lost 2, with 8 bases in between. CDR1 and CDR2 (germline): MGHRA, YSYEKL.

In its sample, this clonotype was seen many times. The CDR3 region is CASSLEAGPYQPQHF. In DNA form, the CDR3 reads TGTGCCAGCAGCTTAGAGGCAGGGCCTTATCAGCCCCAGCATTTT. The chain uses TRBV7-6 and TRBJ1-5; weak D call: TRBD1 (5 bases). The V gene's germline CDR1 is SGHVS and CDR2 FNYEAQ. There are 15 residues in the CDR3. V was shortened by 1 base and J by 5 bases, with 12 bases between the two germline ends.

The V call is TRBV7-9, the J call TRBJ2-3, with TRBD1 identical over 10 bases. The ends lost 8 bases at V and 2 bases at J; junction bases unmatched: 7. Germline loops: CDR1 SEHNR, CDR2 FQNEAQ (reference sequence). CDR3 size: 15 residues. The chain's CDR3 is CASLPGTGDTDTQYF. The CDR3 nucleotides are TGTGCCAGCCTACCCGGGACAGGGGACACAGATACGCAGTATTTT.

This sequence joins TRBV5-1 and TRBJ2-6; 7 bases align to TRBD2. The germline V gene encodes CDR1 SGHRS and CDR2 YFSETQ. The CDR3 consists of 18 residues. V lost 4 bases, J lost 1 base, and 11 bases stayed unmatched. In DNA, the CDR3 is TGCGCCAGCAGCGCATCGGGGGGACGGATGTCTGGGGCCAACGTCCTGACTTTC. It yields the protein CASSASGGRMSGANVLTF.

This chain uses TRBV7-6 with TRBJ1-3; D is possibly TRBD1 (5 bases). The V gene lost 5 bases and the J gene lost 6 bases, with 20 bases spanning the gap. This CDR3 contains 16 residues. Germline CDR1 SGHVS, CDR2 FNYEAQ. The CDR3 spells CASSPTNGGFENTIYF. CDR3 DNA sequence: TGTGCCAGCAGCCCAACCAATGGGGGGTTTGAAAACACCATATATTTT.

This chain links TRBV2 with TRBJ2-1, with TRBD2 matching 8 bases. Trimming removed 2 bases from V and 7 bases from J; junction bases left unmatched: 13. Germline V gene sequence: CDR1 SNHLY, CDR2 FYNNEI. CDR3 size: 17 residues. This CDR3 reads CASSETPRREAGNEQFF. CDR3 DNA sequence: TGTGCCAGCAGTGAAACCCCCAGGCGGGAGGCGGGGAATGAGCAGTTCTTC.

The genes are TRBV24-1 and TRBJ2-7; the D is unclear. The CDR3 has 13 residues. V was clipped by 4 bases and J by 0 bases, with 6 bases between them. CDR1 and CDR2 (germline): KGHDR, SFDVKD. The CDR3: CATSEPSSYEQYF. As DNA, the CDR3 is TGTGCCACCAGTGAACCAAGCTCCTACGAGCAGTACTTC.

This chain uses TRBV27 with TRBJ2-7; D is possibly TRBD2 (7 bases). V gave up 7 bases and J gave up 3 bases, with 25 bases separating them. This CDR3 comprises 17 residues. Germline V gene lookup returns CDR1 MNHEY and CDR2 SMNVEV (reference sequence). Here the CDR3 reads CASKAGGLGGVDYEQYF. For the CDR3, the DNA is TGTGCCAGCAAGGCTGGGGGTCTAGGGGGGGTTGACTACGAGCAGTACTTC.

Only a few counts were recorded for this clonotype. The genes are TRBV4-1 and TRBJ2-7, with D perhaps matching TRBD2 (6 bases). This CDR3 contains 15 residues. Trimming shortened V by 1 base and J by 0 bases, and 10 bases separated the two germline ends. Germline values: CDR1 MGHRA, CDR2 YSYEKL. Here the CDR3 DNA reads TGCGCCAGCAGCCAAGGCGGGGCCAGCTCCTACGAGCAGTACTTC. Protein: CASSQGGASSYEQYF.

This clonotype has more than one count but fewer than ten. The rearrangement joins TRBV7-6 to TRBJ2-1, with 11 bases matching TRBD2. CDR1 is SGHVS and CDR2 is FNYEAQ in the germline V gene. The CDR3 is 18 amino acids. J was trimmed by 2 bases and V by 2 bases; bases with no gene match: 8. The CDR3 nucleotides are TGTGCCAGCAGCTTATTGGAGGGACTAGCGGACACCTACAATGAGCAGTTCTTC. Its protein is CASSLLEGLADTYNEQFF.

The V call is TRBV7-6, the J call TRBJ2-7; D is uncertain. The CDR3 covers 14 residues. Trimming took off 1 base at V and 6 bases at J, with 13 bases between the two ends. Germline values: CDR1 SGHVS, CDR2 FNYEAQ. The CDR3 protein is CASSLGGRSVEQYF. Here the CDR3 DNA reads TGTGCCAGCAGCTTAGGAGGAAGGTCGGTCGAGCAGTACTTC. The full variable domain, in which reference TRBV7-6 and TRBJ2-7 provide the parts outside the CDR3, is GAGVSQSPRYKVTKRGQDVALRCDPISGHVSLYWYRQALGQGPEFLTYFNYEAQQDKSGLPNDRFSAERPEGSISTLTIQRTEQRDSAMYRCASSLGGRSVEQYFGPGTRLTVT.

The chain links TRBV6-8 to TRBJ1-5, with D unclear. V was shortened by 6 bases and J by 0 bases, with 12 bases between the two germline ends. The CDR3 sequence is 15 residues long. Germline CDR1 and CDR2: MNHGY and SAAAGT. CDR3 region: CASRYRHLSNQPQHF. The CDR3 nucleotides are TGTGCCAGCAGATACCGACACCTTAGCAATCAGCCCCAGCATTTT.

This clonotype was counted ten times or more. This chain connects TRBV2 to TRBJ1-2; 11 nucleotides line up with TRBD1. The CDR3 loop spans 10 amino acids. V lost 8 bases, J lost 13 bases, and 3 bases stayed unmatched. The V gene's germline CDR1 is SNHLY and CDR2 FYNNEI. For the CDR3, the DNA is TGTGCCAGCCGGGACAGGGGGATCACCTTC. It yields the protein CASRDRGITF.

This chain joins TRBV19 and TRBJ1-1, with D possibly TRBD1 on 5 matching bases. The length of the CDR3 is 11 residues. V lost 11 bases and J 4 bases, leaving 11 bases between the germline ends. CDR1 and CDR2 from the germline V gene are LNHDA and SQIVND (reference sequence). The CDR3 DNA reads as TGTGCCGTATACGGGGGCACTGAAGCTTTCTTT. The encoded protein is CAVYGGTEAFF. Based on the CDR3 plus reference TRBV19 and TRBJ1-1, the full variable domain is DGGITQSPKYLFRKEGQNVTLSCEQNLNHDAMYWYRQDPGQGLRLIYYSQIVNDFQKGDIAEGYSVSREKKESFPLTVTSAQKNPTAFYLCAVYGGTEAFFGQGTRLTVV.